This record covers a single T cell receptor beta chain. This entry belongs to a study of T cell changes during pregnancy in multiple sclerosis. This CDR3 comprises 15 residues. V was clipped by 0 bases and J by 1 base, with 8 bases between them. Germline values: CDR1 SGHNT, CDR2 YYREEE (reference sequence). This table comes from immunoSEQ multiplex PCR, and its TCRdb copy is limited to in-frame clones, with some not included. The data contain more than 95,000 clones, almost 95% of them singletons. The chain is built from TRBV5-4 and TRBJ1-3; D gene uncertain. This receptor was taken from a female donor with multiple sclerosis, enrolled in a pregnancy study. This specimen consisted of peripheral blood, obtained after pregnancy. In DNA form, the CDR3 reads TGTGCCAGCAGCTTGGCGCCGGGATCTGGAAACACCATATATTTT. It codes for CASSLAPGSGNTIYF.